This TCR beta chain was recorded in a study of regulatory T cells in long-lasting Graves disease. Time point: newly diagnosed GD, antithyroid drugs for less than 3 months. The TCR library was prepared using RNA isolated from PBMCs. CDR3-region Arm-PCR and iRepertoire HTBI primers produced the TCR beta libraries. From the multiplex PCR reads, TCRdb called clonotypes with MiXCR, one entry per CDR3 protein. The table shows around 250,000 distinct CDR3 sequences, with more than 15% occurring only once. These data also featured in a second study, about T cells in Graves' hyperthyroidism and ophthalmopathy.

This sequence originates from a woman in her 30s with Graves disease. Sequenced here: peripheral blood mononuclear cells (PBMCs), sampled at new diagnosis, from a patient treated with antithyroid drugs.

CDR3 region: CSAGTPGGSETQYF. The DNA for the CDR3 is TGCAGTGCCGGGACCCCTGGTGGTTCGGAGACCCAGTACTTC. The J gene is TRBJ2-5, the V gene TRBV20-1; D might be TRBD1 or TRBD2, each matching 5 bases. The length of the CDR3 is 14 residues. The germline CDR1 and CDR2 sequences are DFQATT and SNEGSKA (reference sequence). Trimming stripped 6 bases from V and 5 bases from J, with 19 bases between.